These 21 T cell receptor beta chains were sequenced from one sample in a study of cytomegalovirus exposure and HLA in healthy donors (dated by TCRdb to 2016 to 2017). Library preparation was by the immunoSEQ multiplex PCR assay. In TCRdb, the immuneACCESS table is reduced to in-frame sequences with V and J assigned. These tables do not hold every clone; where another copy was compared, an unresolved V gene accounts for under half, and the others remain unexplained. The sample table lists a few hundred thousand clones, around 89% of them with a count of one. Roughly 0.38% of the sample is held by the ten biggest clonotypes. Sequenced input: PBMCs. The receptor source for this set is a young woman in good health and CMV-seronegative.

This clone has more than one count but fewer than ten. V gene TRBV10-1 combines with J gene TRBJ1-2; 8 nucleotides match TRBD1. The CDR3 has 14 amino acids. Germline CDR1 reads WNHNN; CDR2 reads SYGVQD (reference sequence). J gave up 7 bases and V 6 bases, and 10 bases lay outside the gene matches. The CDR3 DNA reads as TGCGCCAGCAGCAATGGACAGGGAACCGGTGGCTACACCTTC. Protein product: CASSNGQGTGGYTF.

This chain connects TRBV5-1 to TRBJ1-1; TRBD1 matches at 9 bases. The V gene's germline CDR1 is SGHRS and CDR2 YFSETQ. The CDR3 totals 15 residues. V dropped 3 bases and J dropped 5; count of bases not matched to a gene: 8. CDR3 bases: TGCGCCAGCAGCTGGTGGACAGGGGAGGGGACTGAAGCTTTCTTT. Its protein is CASSWWTGEGTEAFF.

V usage is TRBV27 and J usage is TRBJ2-1; the match to TRBD2 covers 8 bases. Trimming cost V 10 bases and J 3 bases; bases outside gene matches: 11. The length of the CDR3 is 15 residues. The germline gives CDR1 MNHEY, CDR2 SMNVEV (reference sequence). CDR3 DNA sequence: TGTGCCACTCAGACCCCGGGGGGGGGCTACAATGAGCAGTTCTTC. It codes for CATQTPGGGYNEQFF.

The chain recombines TRBV4-1 with TRBJ1-5; D might be TRBD1 (5 bases). The CDR3 is 18 residues long. The V end lost 0 bases, the J end lost 1 base, and 16 bases lay between the germline ends. Per the germline V gene, CDR1 is MGHRA and CDR2 is YSYEKL. The CDR3 DNA reads as TGCGCCAGCAGCCAAGATTTTGCGCGGGGGTCCAGCAATCAGCCCCAGCATTTT. Its protein product is CASSQDFARGSSNQPQHF.

The gene calls are TRBV6-6 and TRBJ1-5, with 7 bases that match TRBD1. J was trimmed by 5 bases and V by 0 bases; bases with no gene match: 4. This CDR3 is built from 15 residues. Germline assignment: CDR1 MNHNY and CDR2 SVGAGI (reference sequence). CDR3 nucleotides: TGTGCCAGCAGTTACTCGGCAGGGGGAGATCAGCCCCAGCATTTT. This encodes CASSYSAGGDQPQHF.

The chain uses TRBV29-1 and TRBJ1-1; D not certain. The CDR3 totals 13 residues. CDR1 is SQVTM and CDR2 is ANQGSEA in the germline V gene. The V end lost 0 bases, the J end lost 7 bases, and 12 bases lay between the germline ends. For the CDR3, the DNA is TGCAGCGTTGAAGATTTCGGTTCAAGTGAAGCTTTCTTT. This sequence encodes CSVEDFGSSEAFF.

V usage is TRBV6-6 and J usage is TRBJ1-2, with 8 bases that match TRBD1. CDR3 size: 12 residues. Germline V CDR1 and CDR2: MNHNY, SVGAGI (reference sequence). V shed 7 bases, J shed 9 bases, and the junction held 7 bases outside the gene matches. CDR3 amino acids: CASNPAGGSYTF. CDR3 nucleotides: TGTGCCAGCAACCCGGCAGGGGGCAGCTACACCTTC.

The CDR3 here is CAAWTAGNYGYTF. CDR3 bases: TGTGCCGCTTGGACTGCCGGCAACTATGGCTACACCTTC. The chain has TRBV6-1 and TRBJ1-2; D is uncertain. The length of the CDR3 is 13 residues. The germline V gene has CDR1 MNHNS and CDR2 SASEGT. V was pared by 11 bases and J by 2 bases, with 15 bases between.

The chain links TRBV27 to TRBJ1-6, with 9 positions matching TRBD1. V shed 6 bases, J shed 6 bases, and the junction held 6 bases outside the gene matches. Looked up from germline, CDR1 is MNHEY and CDR2 is SMNVEV (reference sequence). The CDR3 spans 15 residues. The CDR3 reads CASRITGGGNSPLHF. The CDR3 region has the DNA TGTGCCAGCAGAATAACAGGGGGCGGTAATTCACCCCTCCACTTT.

As regards this clone: The same CDR3 arises from other DNA sequences in this sample as well. This chain uses TRBV27 with TRBJ1-2, with TRBD1 matching 7 bases. CDR1 is MNHEY and CDR2 is SMNVEV in the germline V gene (reference sequence). Trimming at V came to 2 bases and at J to 6 bases, leaving 3 bases not matched to a gene. This CDR3 region has 13 residues. CDR3 coding DNA: TGTGCCAGCAGTTTAACAGGGGTCGATGGCTACACCTTC. Translation: CASSLTGVDGYTF.

The chain carries TRBV4-1 and TRBJ2-1; 12 nucleotides align to TRBD2. The V gene's germline CDR1 is MGHRA and CDR2 YSYEKL. The CDR3 is made up of 19 amino acids. The J segment lost 0 bases and the V segment lost 8 bases, leaving 14 bases of the junction unmatched. The CDR3 loop reads CASAPLAGGLESSYNEQFF. The CDR3 DNA is TGCGCCAGCGCCCCACTAGCGGGGGGCCTCGAGAGCTCCTACAATGAGCAGTTCTTC.

J is TRBJ2-1 and V is TRBV27, with TRBD2 matching over 7 bases. J gave up 10 bases and V 8 bases, and 14 bases lay outside the gene matches. The CDR3 has 14 residues. Per germline, CDR1 MNHEY and CDR2 SMNVEV (reference sequence). In nucleotides, the CDR3 is TGTGCCAGCGCCCCTGGGGGAGGGCAAATGGAGCAGTTCTTC. Translation gives CASAPGGGQMEQFF.

This clone has a single count. This chain connects TRBV30 to TRBJ2-2; 7 bases agree with TRBD2. Germline V lookup: CDR1 GTSNPN, CDR2 SVGIG (reference sequence). Trimming at V came to 0 bases and at J to 4 bases, leaving 2 bases not matched to a gene. The CDR3 covers 14 residues. The CDR3 sequence is CAWSVQRGTGELFF. CDR3 DNA sequence: TGTGCCTGGAGTGTTCAGCGGGGCACCGGGGAGCTGTTTTTT.

This sequence joins TRBV10-2 and TRBJ2-3; D might be TRBD2 (6 bases). CDR3 length: 16 residues. Trimming pared 2 bases from V and 6 bases from J, leaving 18 bases between. The germline gives CDR1 WSHSY, CDR2 SAAADI. This CDR3 is CASSEPRRLVADTQYF. In DNA form, the CDR3 reads TGCGCCAGCAGTGAGCCCCGGCGACTAGTTGCCGATACGCAGTATTTT.

V and J are TRBV4-2 and TRBJ1-1; no firm D call. This CDR3 has 14 amino acids. V lost 0 bases and J 0 bases, leaving 5 bases between the germline ends. Germline CDR1 is LGHNA and CDR2 is YNFKEQ. CDR3 nucleotides: TGTGCCAGCAGCCAAGATCAGTTGAACACTGAAGCTTTCTTT. It encodes CASSQDQLNTEAFF.

The chain has TRBV5-1 and TRBJ2-3; 10 bases line up with TRBD1. Germline assignment: CDR1 SGHRS and CDR2 YFSETQ. CDR3 length: 15 amino acids. V was pared by 4 bases and J by 4 bases, with 6 bases of the junction left unmatched. The CDR3 sequence: CASSDKTGGADTQYF. DNA for the CDR3: TGCGCCAGCAGCGATAAGACAGGGGGCGCAGATACGCAGTATTTT.

The chain has TRBV9 and TRBJ2-3; tentative D call: TRBD1 (6 bases). V gave up 0 bases and J gave up 0 bases, with 11 bases separating them. Per the germline V gene, CDR1 is SGDLS and CDR2 is YYNGEE. CDR3 size: 16 residues. CDR3 DNA sequence: TGTGCCAGCAGCGTAGTAGGGGGAGCTAGCACAGATACGCAGTATTTT. This translates into CASSVVGGASTDTQYF.

This chain connects TRBV5-6 to TRBJ1-5; the D gene is possibly TRBD1 (5 bases). The CDR3 spans 12 residues. V lost 4 bases and J 7 bases, leaving 9 bases between the germline ends. Germline CDR1 reads SGHDT; CDR2 reads YYEEEE. The DNA for the CDR3 is TGTGCCAGCAGCCCTGGGGGGCAGCCCCAGCATTTT. Encoded protein: CASSPGGQPQHF.

The V gene is TRBV19, the J gene TRBJ1-6; D is undetermined. The V and J ends lost 1 base and 8 bases respectively, with 3 bases between them. Per germline, CDR1 LNHDA and CDR2 SQIVND (reference sequence). This CDR3 has 12 amino acids. CDR3 sequence: CASSIADSPLHF. As DNA, the CDR3 is TGTGCCAGTAGTATAGCAGATTCACCCCTCCACTTT.

The chain recombines TRBV9 with TRBJ2-1; tentative D call: TRBD2 (6 bases). The ends were cut back, 6 bases at V and 6 bases at J, with 13 bases in the middle. The germline gives CDR1 SGDLS, CDR2 YYNGEE. The CDR3 has 13 residues. As DNA, the CDR3 is TGTGCCAGCAACGGGGACTGGGGCAATGAGCAGTTCTTC. Translated: CASNGDWGNEQFF.

A remark on this clone: The same CDR3 can be traced to other DNA sequences in this sample. The chain has TRBV7-9 and TRBJ1-2; D gene unclear. Trimming removed 5 bases at V and 8 bases at J, with 15 bases between. Germline V gene data show CDR1 as SEHNR and CDR2 as FQNEAQ (reference sequence). The CDR3 sequence is 13 residues long. The CDR3 is CASSPSGVEGYTF. In DNA form, the CDR3 reads TGTGCCAGCAGCCCATCCGGGGTAGAAGGCTACACCTTC.